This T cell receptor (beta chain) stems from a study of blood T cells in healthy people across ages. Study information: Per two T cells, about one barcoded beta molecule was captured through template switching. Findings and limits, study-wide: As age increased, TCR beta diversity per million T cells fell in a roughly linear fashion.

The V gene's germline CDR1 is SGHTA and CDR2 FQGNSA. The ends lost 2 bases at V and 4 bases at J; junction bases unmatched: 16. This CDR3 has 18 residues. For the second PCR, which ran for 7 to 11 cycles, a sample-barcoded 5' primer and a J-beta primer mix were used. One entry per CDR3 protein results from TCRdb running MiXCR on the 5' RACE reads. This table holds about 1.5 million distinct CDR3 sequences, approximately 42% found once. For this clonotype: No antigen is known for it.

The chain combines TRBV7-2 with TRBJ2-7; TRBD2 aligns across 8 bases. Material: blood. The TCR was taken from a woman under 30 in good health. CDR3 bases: TGTGCCAGCAGCTTAAGGACTAGCTTACCGACATCCCCTTACGAGCAGTACTTC. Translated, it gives CASSLRTSLPTSPYEQYF.